The present T cell receptor beta chain was sequenced within a study of cytomegalovirus exposure and HLA in healthy donors. PCR amplification relied on 60 Vbeta primers (plus 13 Jbeta primers). Assay used: immunoSEQ multiplex PCR; TCRdb lists only in-frame clones, some missing. The table shows about 140,000 clones, with 73% occurring only once. General study results and limits: A later analysis linked fewer than 20,000 TCR beta sequences to HLA alleles at 0.05 false discovery rate. The presence/absence work took it that sequencing depth was about the same across donors. Most subjects' HLA-A and HLA-B alleles were reportedly predicted from TCR beta sequences.

Remarks on this clone: Its antigen is still unknown.

The sequence derives from a woman aged 40 to 50 in good health and CMV-seronegative. Material for sequencing was PBMCs.

CDR3 region: CASSLDSTYGYTF. CDR3 DNA: TGTGCCAGCAGCTTGGACAGTACCTATGGCTACACCTTC. The chain uses TRBV5-4 and TRBJ1-2; D ambiguous. V lost 0 bases to trimming and J lost 4 bases, with 7 bases between them. The CDR3 is 13 residues long. Germline V gene lookup returns CDR1 SGHNT and CDR2 YYREEE (reference sequence).